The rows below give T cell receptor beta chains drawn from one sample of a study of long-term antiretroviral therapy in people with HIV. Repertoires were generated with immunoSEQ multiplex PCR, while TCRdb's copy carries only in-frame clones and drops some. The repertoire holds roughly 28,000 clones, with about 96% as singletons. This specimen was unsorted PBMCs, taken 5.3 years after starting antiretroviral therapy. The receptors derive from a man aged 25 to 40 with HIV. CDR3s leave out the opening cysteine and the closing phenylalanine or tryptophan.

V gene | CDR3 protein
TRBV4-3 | ASSQDRDRPIYEQY
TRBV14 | ASSQGGLAEAF
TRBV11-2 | ASSLAGREGDEQF
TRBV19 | ASSSNLVVYGYT
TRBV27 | ASSFLLRSRTDTQY
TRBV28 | ASSFPRAQGTLLNYGYT
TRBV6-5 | ASTFSSEAFYGYT
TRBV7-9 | ASSLGADYQPQH
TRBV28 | ASSFADRGEQY
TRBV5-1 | ASSTTGVEGEKLF
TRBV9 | ASSVVNQGIGVQPQH
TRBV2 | ASSDPREGAEAF
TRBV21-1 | ASSKALTGIKNQPQH
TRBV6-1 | ASSEHAGLSNQPQH
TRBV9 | ASSVGDEQY
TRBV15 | ATSPDRGPRYYNEQF
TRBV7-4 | ASRRDLVAPSGANVLT
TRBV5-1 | ASRVNTGSTEAF
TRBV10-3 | ASSSGGYNEQF
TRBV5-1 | ASSLDLQETQY
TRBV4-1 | ASSPGRFSGGPVEQF
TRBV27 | ASSWAGGDEQY
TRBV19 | ASSIATGGSYEQY
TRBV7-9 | ASSFTRGGDTQY
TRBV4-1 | ASSQVIVRGTYNEQF
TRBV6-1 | ASSRDYRNTEAF
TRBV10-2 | ASGTFSSYNEQF
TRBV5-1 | ASSLLWDRGLYGTDTQY
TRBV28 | ASSFNDRTNQPQH
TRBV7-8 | ASSLAVSGRGNEQF
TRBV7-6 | ASSLVGNVGDNNEQF
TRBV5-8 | ASSLGQTTGNTIY
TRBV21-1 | ATREKLF
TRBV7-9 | ASSPLDRAPGEQF
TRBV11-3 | ASSQGADTQY
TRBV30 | AWSFQGYQPQH
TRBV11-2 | ASSLEVFSGNTIY
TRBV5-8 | ASSLFSGVSYNEQF
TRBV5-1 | ASSFLVQETQY
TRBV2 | ASSVFRDSNQPQH
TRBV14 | ASSRAGATYEQY
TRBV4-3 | ASSQSTDTQY
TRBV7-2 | ASSLGVRTEAF
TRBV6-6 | ASRLETQY
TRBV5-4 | ASSLRHRGGVETQY
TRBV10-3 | AISEGGGTEAF
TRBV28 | ASSQGHQPQH
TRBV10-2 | ASSEWHGNTGELF
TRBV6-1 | ASSDWPGDTQY
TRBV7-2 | ASSFLTGADHH
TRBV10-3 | AISESPGTYSYEQY
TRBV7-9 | ASSLGDRDPNTGELF
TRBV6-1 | ASSVGTGINQPQH
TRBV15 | ATSRDKGLAYEQY
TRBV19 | ASSTQGAPYEQY